This T cell receptor beta chain stems from a study of Ad26.COV2.S vaccination and SARS-CoV-2 variants. Study-wide background: By the intramuscular route, Ad26.COV2.S was given once, or twice 56 days apart. Findings and limits, study-wide: With respect to non-spike TCR breadth, vaccine and placebo recipients were similar. A substantial breadth of spike-specific CD8+ and CD4+ T cell responses after vaccination has been reported.

V was cut by 7 bases and J by 3 bases, with 13 bases left in between. CDR3 size: 14 residues. Germline CDR1 and CDR2: SNHLY and FYNNEI. Turning to this clone: What it binds is not known.

Treatment noted: some 19 received Ad26.COV2.S at low or high dose, single or two shots; roughly 5 received placebo; per-sample allocation not given. Day 63 after the first injection of vaccine or placebo was the sampling time. An adult donor aged 18-55 years was enrolled in Boston. Method: immunoSEQ multiplex PCR; TCRdb's copy keeps in-frame clones and lacks some. Of 300,000 to 400,000 clones detected, about 86% appear once; the ten largest clones hold 1.5% to 2.5%. The sequence was obtained from a person aged 18-65 years who received the Ad26.COV2.S COVID-19 vaccine or a placebo. The sequencing used peripheral blood, collected in a trial of Ad26.COV2.S vaccine versus placebo. V and J are TRBV2 and TRBJ2-1, with TRBD1 as a possible D gene (5 bases). CDR3 nucleotide sequence: TGTGCCAGCAAGGGGTCAGTCCTCTACAATGAGCAGTTCTTC. This encodes CASKGSVLYNEQFF.